The TCR beta chain under discussion was sequenced for a study of T cells after yellow fever vaccination. This clonotype has more than one count but fewer than ten. Germline V gene sequence: CDR1 DFQATT, CDR2 SNEGSKA (reference sequence). There are 14 residues in the CDR3. Trimming stripped 3 bases from V and 6 bases from J, with 16 bases between. MiXCR, run by TCRdb on the 5' RACE reads, gives a single entry per CDR3 protein. The table shows about 240,000 distinct CDR3 sequences, with roughly 7.2% occurring only once. This receptor was identified in a man aged 30-40 years who received the YFV17D yellow fever vaccine. The specimen comprised CD4+ T cells sorted from PBMCs, sampled 15 days after the yellow fever booster vaccination. The chain couples TRBV20-1 to TRBJ2-3; tentatively, D is TRBD2 (5 bases). The CDR3 is CSARVQRKGDTQYF. The CDR3 coding sequence is TGCAGTGCTAGGGTACAGCGGAAAGGGGATACGCAGTATTTT.